This is a list of T cell receptor beta chains from one sample in a study of cytomegalovirus exposure and HLA in healthy donors. Measured with immunoSEQ multiplex PCR; TCRdb has only the in-frame clones, and not every one. The sample lists approximately 110,000 clones, roughly 76% seen once, with around 7.7% in the top ten. The sample taken for sequencing was PBMCs. The source of these receptors is a woman aged 45-65 years in good health and CMV-seropositive. Both conserved end residues are part of each CDR3. The order of the fields is V gene, J gene, clone size, D gene, CDR3 protein, CDR3 DNA. The D gene is left open where the match is weak. Clone size is not always given. Where it is, it says once, few, many or a class for expanded clones.

TRBV2,TRBJ1-1,NA,NA,CASSEMGGSNTEAFF,TGTGCCAGCAGTGAGATGGGGGGGAGTAACACTGAAGCTTTCTTT
TRBV14,TRBJ2-2,NA,NA,CASSQVRNTGELFF,TGTGCCAGCAGCCAAGTCAGGAACACCGGGGAGCTGTTTTTT
TRBV19,TRBJ1-1,NA,NA,CASQWGGSTEAFF,TGTGCCAGTCAGTGGGGGGGGAGCACTGAAGCTTTCTTT
TRBV19,TRBJ2-7,NA,TRBD2,CASSMAGGGSYEQYF,TGTGCCAGTAGTATGGCGGGGGGCGGTTCCTACGAGCAGTACTTC
TRBV7-8,TRBJ2-2,NA,NA,CASSLRLLNTGELFF,TGTGCCAGCAGCTTGAGGCTACTGAACACCGGGGAGCTGTTTTTT
TRBV5-1,TRBJ1-1,NA,NA,CASGEGGEGTEAFF,TGCGCCAGCGGGGAAGGGGGGGAAGGGACTGAAGCTTTCTTT
TRBV2,TRBJ2-2,NA,TRBD2,CASSRDSGGTGELFF,TGTGCCAGCAGTAGGGACTCGGGGGGCACCGGGGAGCTGTTTTTT
TRBV5-6,TRBJ1-2,NA,NA,CASSLETGRPYGYTF,TGTGCCAGCAGCTTGGAGACAGGCAGGCCGTATGGCTACACCTTC
TRBV19,TRBJ2-5,NA,NA,CASSIEVAAQETQYF,TGTGCCAGTAGTATTGAGGTAGCGGCCCAAGAGACCCAGTACTTC
TRBV6-6,TRBJ2-5,few,NA,CAISGGQLLQETQYF,TGTGCCATCTCGGGGGGACAACTTCTTCAAGAGACCCAGTACTTC
TRBV19,TRBJ1-5,few,TRBD1,CASSEGQYQPQHF,TGTGCCAGTAGTGAGGGACAGTATCAGCCCCAGCATTTT
TRBV25-1,TRBJ1-3,NA,NA,CASSAGKRASIYF,TGTGCCAGCAGTGCGGGGAAGAGGGCGTCCATATATTTT
TRBV27,TRBJ2-2,NA,NA,CASSPLGPNTGELFF,TGTGCCAGCAGTCCGCTCGGTCCCAACACCGGGGAGCTGTTTTTT
TRBV18,TRBJ1-4,once,TRBD1,CASSPFQGESGEKLFF,TGTGCCAGCTCACCATTTCAGGGGGAATCGGGTGAAAAACTGTTTTTT
TRBV5-6,TRBJ1-5,NA,NA,CASSVALGNNQPQHF,TGTGCCAGCAGCGTGGCCCTGGGCAACAATCAGCCCCAGCATTTT
TRBV5-5,TRBJ1-1,NA,NA,CASSLEPVTEAFF,TGTGCCAGCAGCTTGGAGCCGGTCACTGAAGCTTTCTTT
TRBV2,TRBJ1-1,NA,TRBD1,CASSLYGQEASEAFF,TGTGCCAGCAGTCTTTACGGACAGGAAGCCTCTGAAGCTTTCTTT
TRBV5-1,TRBJ1-6,NA,NA,CASSIDGMNNSPLHF,TGCGCCAGCAGTATAGACGGGATGAATAATTCACCCCTCCACTTT
TRBV7-2,TRBJ2-7,NA,TRBD1,CASSLGTAETYEQYF,TGTGCCAGCAGCCTCGGGACAGCCGAAACCTACGAGCAGTACTTC
TRBV5-6,TRBJ2-1,NA,NA,CASSWGGTAYNEQFF,TGTGCCAGCAGCTGGGGCGGGACAGCTTACAATGAGCAGTTCTTC
TRBV7-9,TRBJ2-7,NA,NA,CASSLAGGYYSYEQYF,TGTGCCAGCAGCTTAGCGGGGGGTTATTACTCCTACGAGCAGTACTTC
TRBV4-3,TRBJ2-5,NA,NA,CASSRGLQETQYF,TGCGCCAGCAGCCGGGGACTGCAAGAGACCCAGTACTTC
TRBV5-1,TRBJ1-6,NA,NA,CASREGGTNSPLHF,TGCGCCAGCAGGGAAGGGGGTACGAATTCACCCCTCCACTTT
TRBV9,TRBJ2-5,few,TRBD2,CASSVGTGGGTSGRTGQETQYF,TGTGCCAGCAGCGTAGGAACAGGAGGGGGGACTAGCGGGAGGACAGGCCAAGAGACCCAGTACTTC
TRBV5-4,TRBJ1-1,NA,TRBD1,CASSNQGALTEAFF,TGTGCCAGCAGCAACCAGGGGGCGCTCACTGAAGCTTTCTTT
TRBV19,TRBJ2-7,NA,NA,CASSTMRDRSYEQYF,TGTGCCAGTAGTACTATGCGGGACCGGTCCTACGAGCAGTACTTC
TRBV4-1,TRBJ2-5,NA,NA,CASSRDTGSQETQYF,TGCGCCAGCAGTCGGGACACTGGGTCCCAAGAGACCCAGTACTTC
TRBV19,TRBJ2-4,NA,NA,CASRQGFGNIQYF,TGTGCCAGTAGACAGGGATTCGGAAACATTCAGTACTTC
TRBV9,TRBJ2-6,NA,NA,CASSAMSSGANVLTF,TGTGCCAGCAGCGCCATGAGCTCTGGGGCCAACGTCCTGACTTTC
TRBV12-2,TRBJ2-1,NA,NA,CASRFRRSSYNEQFF,TGTGCAAGTCGCTTCAGAAGGAGCTCCTACAATGAGCAGTTCTTC
TRBV7-9,TRBJ2-5,NA,NA,CASSITSGETQYF,TGTGCCAGCAGCATAACCTCAGGGGAGACCCAGTACTTC
TRBV27,TRBJ2-3,NA,NA,CATQGWGTSTDTQYF,TGTGCCACCCAGGGTTGGGGAACTAGCACAGATACGCAGTATTTT
TRBV7-3,TRBJ2-5,NA,NA,CASSPGLGETQYF,TGTGCCAGCAGCCCGGGACTGGGTGAGACCCAGTACTTC
TRBV7-2,TRBJ1-4,few,NA,CASSSTGPGGWEKLFF,TGTGCCAGCAGCTCCACGGGTCCGGGAGGGTGGGAAAAACTGTTTTTT
TRBV4-3,TRBJ2-1,NA,NA,CASSQLSSAPYNEQFF,TGCGCCAGCAGCCAATTATCTAGCGCCCCCTACAATGAGCAGTTCTTC
TRBV7-3,TRBJ2-1,NA,TRBD2,CASSLRPRGAVVGDEQFF,TGTGCCAGCAGCTTAAGACCGCGGGGGGCCGTCGTCGGCGATGAGCAGTTCTTC
TRBV5-6,TRBJ2-7,once,TRBD1,CASSSWDRLSYEQYF,TGTGCCAGCAGCTCCTGGGACAGGCTCTCCTACGAGCAGTACTTC
TRBV5-6,TRBJ2-1,NA,NA,CASSGVRNEQFF,TGTGCCAGCAGCGGAGTACGCAATGAGCAGTTCTTC
TRBV27,TRBJ1-2,NA,NA,CASPHSPADYGYTF,TGTGCCAGCCCTCATAGCCCCGCGGACTATGGCTACACCTTC
TRBV19,TRBJ2-7,NA,NA,CATRLELAYEQYF,TGTGCCACGCGGTTAGAACTGGCCTACGAGCAGTACTTC
TRBV4-3,TRBJ2-5,NA,NA,CASSQVQGQGIQETQYF,TGCGCCAGCAGCCAAGTTCAGGGGCAGGGTATACAAGAGACCCAGTACTTC
TRBV20-1,TRBJ2-7,NA,NA,CSASRSYEQYF,TGCAGTGCTAGTAGATCCTACGAGCAGTACTTC
TRBV5-1,TRBJ2-3,NA,NA,CASSLGLDGTNTDTQYF,TGCGCCAGCAGCTTGGGGCTAGACGGGACAAACACAGATACGCAGTATTTT
TRBV11-3,TRBJ2-1,once,TRBD2,CASSFRTSGADNEQFF,TGTGCCAGCAGCTTCCGGACTAGCGGAGCCGACAATGAGCAGTTCTTC
TRBV29-1,TRBJ1-3,NA,NA,CSVPGSSGNTIYF,TGCAGCGTTCCGGGGTCCTCTGGAAACACCATATATTTT
TRBV6-1,TRBJ1-1,NA,TRBD1,CAIPGQGATEAFF,TGTGCCATCCCGGGACAGGGGGCAACTGAAGCTTTCTTT
TRBV5-1,TRBJ2-1,NA,TRBD2,CASRAGGPDNEQFF,TGCGCCAGCAGAGCGGGGGGGCCTGACAATGAGCAGTTCTTC
TRBV5-1,TRBJ2-3,NA,NA,CASSLAEELSQYF,TGCGCCAGCAGCTTGGCCGAGGAGCTATCGCAGTATTTT
TRBV7-3,TRBJ2-5,NA,NA,CSSSLGTGAQETQYF,TGTTCCAGCAGCTTAGGGACTGGAGCCCAAGAGACCCAGTACTTC
TRBV7-2,TRBJ2-2,NA,TRBD2,CASSLVRGVNTGELFF,TGTGCCAGCAGCTTAGTCCGGGGGGTGAACACCGGGGAGCTGTTTTTT
TRBV5-1,TRBJ2-5,NA,NA,CTSSLGRGGETQYF,TGCACCAGCAGCTTGGGTCGGGGAGGAGAGACCCAGTACTTC
TRBV10-2,TRBJ2-7,few,NA,CASKEETAYEQYF,TGCGCTAGCAAGGAAGAGACAGCCTACGAGCAGTACTTC
TRBV14,TRBJ2-5,NA,NA,CASSQERETQYF,TGTGCCAGCAGCCAAGAACGGGAGACCCAGTACTTC
TRBV19,TRBJ1-5,few,NA,CASRGGAQPQHF,TGTGCCAGTCGTGGGGGGGCCCAGCCCCAGCATTTT
TRBV6-5,TRBJ2-7,NA,TRBD2,CASSPPLAGGEQYF,TGTGCCAGCAGCCCTCCCCTAGCGGGAGGCGAGCAGTACTTC